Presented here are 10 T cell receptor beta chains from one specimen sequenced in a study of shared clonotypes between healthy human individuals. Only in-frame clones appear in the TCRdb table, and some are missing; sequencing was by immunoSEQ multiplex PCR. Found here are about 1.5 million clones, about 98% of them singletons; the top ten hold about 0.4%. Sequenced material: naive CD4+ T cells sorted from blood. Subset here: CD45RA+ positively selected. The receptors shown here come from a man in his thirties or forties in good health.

CDR3 residues: CASKEGVRTREYF. Written as DNA, the CDR3 is TGTGCCAGCAAGGAAGGTGTCCGAACTCGGGAGTACTTC. The chain couples TRBV7-9 to TRBJ2-7, with D hard to call. Germline V gene data show CDR1 as SEHNR and CDR2 as FQNEAQ (reference sequence). The V gene lost 7 bases and the J gene lost 11 bases, with 21 bases spanning the gap. This CDR3 is built from 13 residues.

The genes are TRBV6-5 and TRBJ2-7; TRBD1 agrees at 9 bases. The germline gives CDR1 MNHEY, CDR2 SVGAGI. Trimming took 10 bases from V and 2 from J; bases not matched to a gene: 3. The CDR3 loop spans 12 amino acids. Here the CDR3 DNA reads TGTGCCACAACAGGGGGCCCCTACGAGCAGTACTTC. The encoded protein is CATTGGPYEQYF.

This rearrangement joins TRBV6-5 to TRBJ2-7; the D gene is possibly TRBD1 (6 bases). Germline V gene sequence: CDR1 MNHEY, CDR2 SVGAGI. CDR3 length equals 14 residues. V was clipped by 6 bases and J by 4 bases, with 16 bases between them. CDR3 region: CASRAPTGIYEQYF. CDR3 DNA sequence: TGTGCCAGCAGAGCACCTACAGGGATTTACGAGCAGTACTTC.

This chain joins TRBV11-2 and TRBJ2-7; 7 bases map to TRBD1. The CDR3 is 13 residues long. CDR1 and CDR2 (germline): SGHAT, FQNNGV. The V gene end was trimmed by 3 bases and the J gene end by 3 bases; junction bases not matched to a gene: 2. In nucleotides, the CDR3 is TGTGCCAGCAGCTTCACAGGGGTCTACGAGCAGTACTTC. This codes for CASSFTGVYEQYF.

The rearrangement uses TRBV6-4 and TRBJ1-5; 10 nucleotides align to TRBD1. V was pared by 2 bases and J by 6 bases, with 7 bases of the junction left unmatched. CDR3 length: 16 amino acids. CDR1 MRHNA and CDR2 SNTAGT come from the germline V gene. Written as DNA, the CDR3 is TGTGCCAGCAGTGACAAGGACAGGGGGAGCGGTCAGCCCCAGCATTTT. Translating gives CASSDKDRGSGQPQHF.

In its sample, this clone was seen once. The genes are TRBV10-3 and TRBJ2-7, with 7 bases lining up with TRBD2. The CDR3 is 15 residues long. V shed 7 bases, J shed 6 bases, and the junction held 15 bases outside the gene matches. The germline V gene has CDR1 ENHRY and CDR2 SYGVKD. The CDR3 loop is CAIKGSGTTTGEQYF. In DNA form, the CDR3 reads TGTGCCATCAAAGGGTCCGGGACTACAACCGGCGAGCAGTACTTC.

CDR3 nucleotide sequence: TGCGCCAGCAGCATTACTAGCGGGAGTTGGGAGACCCAGTACTTC. Its translation: CASSITSGSWETQYF. V and J are TRBV5-1 and TRBJ2-5; 11 bases agree with TRBD2. The J segment lost 5 bases and the V segment lost 4 bases, leaving 7 bases of the junction unmatched. CDR1 and CDR2 from the germline V gene are SGHRS and YFSETQ. The CDR3 has 15 residues.

CDR3 DNA: TGTGCCAGCAGCTTGAGTCCGGGGATCTACGAGCAGTACTTC. Amino acids: CASSLSPGIYEQYF. V usage is TRBV5-4 and J usage is TRBJ2-7, with a possible D match to TRBD2 (5 bases). Germline loops: CDR1 SGHNT, CDR2 YYREEE (reference sequence). Trimming took off 1 base at V and 3 bases at J, with 11 bases between the two ends. The CDR3 has 14 amino acids.

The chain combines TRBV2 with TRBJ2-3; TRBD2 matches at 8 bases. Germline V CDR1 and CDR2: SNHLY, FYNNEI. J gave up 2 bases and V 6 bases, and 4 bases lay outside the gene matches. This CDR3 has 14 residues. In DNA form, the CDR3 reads TGTGCCAGCAGGCTAGCGGGTTACACAGATACGCAGTATTTT. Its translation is CASRLAGYTDTQYF.

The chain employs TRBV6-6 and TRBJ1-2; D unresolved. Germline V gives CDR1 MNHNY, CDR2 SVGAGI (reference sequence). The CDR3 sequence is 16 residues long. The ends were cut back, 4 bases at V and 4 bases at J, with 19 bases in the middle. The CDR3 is CASSSARPGIIYGYTF. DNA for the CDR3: TGTGCCAGCAGTTCCGCGCGCCCGGGCATCATCTATGGCTACACCTTC.